One and the same sample provided the 10 T cell receptor beta chains below, sequenced in a study of blood T cell repertoires in COVID-19. Here immunoSEQ multiplex PCR was the method, and the copy in TCRdb shows in-frame clones only, minus some. Among 25,000 or so clones, about 83% were seen once, and the ten largest hold less than 30%. Material for sequencing was peripheral blood. The origin of the receptors is a man aged 70 or older with active COVID-19.

This chain uses TRBV29-1 with TRBJ1-1; a weak D match, TRBD1 (6 bases). CDR3 size: 13 residues. Germline lookup yields CDR1 SQVTM and CDR2 ANQGSEA. Trimming left V 7 bases short and J 5 bases short, with 17 bases between. The CDR3 DNA sequence: TGCAGCGGTCAACTAACAGGGATGACTGAAGCTTTCTTT. This codes for CSGQLTGMTEAFF.

The CDR3 DNA reads TGTGCTAGTGGTTCGAGGGGGCTTCGTGGTATTAATGAAAAACTGTTTTTT. Encoded protein: CASGSRGLRGINEKLFF. The chain carries TRBV12-5 and TRBJ1-4, with 7 bases matching TRBD1. After removal of 4 bases from V and 4 bases from J, the junction contained 12 bases not matched to a gene. There are 17 residues in the CDR3. Germline V gene sequence: CDR1 LGHNT, CDR2 FRNRAP. Supplemented by reference TRBV12-5 and TRBJ1-4, the full variable domain reads DARVTQTPRHKVTEMGQEVTMRCQPILGHNTVFWYRQTMMQGLELLAYFRNRAPLDDSGMPKDRFSAEMPDATLATLKIQPSEPRDSAVYFCASGSRGLRGINEKLFFGSGTQLSVL.

DNA for the CDR3: TGTGCCAGCAGTGAGAGGACAGGAAGTTCACCCCTCCACTTT. Translation gives CASSERTGSSPLHF. The rearrangement uses TRBV2 and TRBJ1-6; TRBD1 matches 7 bases. CDR1 and CDR2 from the germline V gene are SNHLY and FYNNEI. The J segment lost 9 bases and the V segment lost 3 bases, leaving 5 bases of the junction unmatched. CDR3 size: 14 residues.

This clone was picked up a small number of times. The chain recombines TRBV2 with TRBJ2-7; 8 bases are shared with TRBD1. V lost 2 bases to trimming and J lost 5 bases; unmatched junction nucleotides: 8. The germline CDR1 and CDR2 sequences are SNHLY and FYNNEI. The length of the CDR3 is 15 residues. The CDR3 DNA reads as TGTGCCAGCAGTGAACCCAACAGGGGGATCCACGAGCAGTACTTC. Protein sequence: CASSEPNRGIHEQYF.

The J gene is TRBJ2-2, the V gene TRBV10-2, with 14 positions matching TRBD2. V was pared by 2 bases and J by 4 bases, with 9 bases of the junction left unmatched. The germline gives CDR1 WSHSY, CDR2 SAAADI. The CDR3 consists of 19 residues. The CDR3 reads CASSEIVTSGRALTGELFF. CDR3 sequence (DNA): TGCGCCAGCAGTGAGATAGTGACTAGCGGGAGGGCCCTCACCGGGGAGCTGTTTTTT.

This chain joins TRBV11-3 and TRBJ2-1; TRBD1 aligns across 11 bases. Trimming took 4 bases from V and 7 from J; bases not matched to a gene: 6. This CDR3 is 15 amino acids long. Per germline, CDR1 SGHNT and CDR2 YENEEA. The CDR3 spells CASSSGQGAWNEQFF. The DNA for the CDR3 is TGTGCCAGCAGCTCCGGACAGGGGGCATGGAATGAGCAGTTCTTC.

The gene calls are TRBV5-1 and TRBJ2-3; the D gene is possibly TRBD2 (6 bases). CDR1 is SGHRS, CDR2 YFSETQ, per germline. With 0 bases removed from V and 2 bases from J, the gap between germline ends came to 19 bases. CDR3 length: 18 amino acids. The CDR3 DNA reads TGCGCCAGCAGCTTGGAAGGGTCGATCCAGCGGGTCACAGATACGCAGTATTTT. Translation: CASSLEGSIQRVTDTQYF.

The rearrangement uses TRBV10-3 and TRBJ2-7; no firm D call. CDR3 length equals 11 residues. The ends were cut back, 2 bases at V and 4 bases at J, with 3 bases in the middle. Germline CDR1 and CDR2: ENHRY and SYGVKD. The CDR3 DNA sequence: TGTGCCATCAGTGAGCTTTACGAGCAGTACTTC. It translates to CAISELYEQYF.

This CDR3 is CASSYTGTGGNTIYF. For the CDR3, the DNA is TGTGCCAGCAGTTATACCGGGACAGGGGGAAACACCATATATTTT. This chain uses TRBV5-6 with TRBJ1-3, with 9 bases aligning to TRBD1. Trimming took 5 bases from V and 4 from J; bases not matched to a gene: 7. The CDR3 runs 15 residues. Germline V gene lookup returns CDR1 SGHDT and CDR2 YYEEEE.

A few counts support this clone. The chain has TRBV7-9 and TRBJ1-3; TRBD1 agrees at 10 bases. Trimming at V came to 4 bases and at J to 4 bases, leaving 1 base not matched to a gene. Germline-derived CDR1 and CDR2 are SEHNR and FQNEAQ (reference sequence). The CDR3 length is 14 residues. The CDR3 loop is CASSSGQGGNTIYF. The CDR3 DNA follows: TGTGCCAGCAGCTCGGGACAGGGGGGAAACACCATATATTTT. The variable domain in full, with the rest retrieved from reference TRBV7-9 and TRBJ1-3, is DTGVSQNPRHKITKRGQNVTFRCDPISEHNRLYWYRQTLGQGPEFLTYFQNEAQLEKSRLLSDRFSAERPKGSFSTLEIQRTEQGDSAMYLCASSSGQGGNTIYFGEGSWLTVV.